Each of the 8 T cell receptor beta chains below was sequenced from the same sample in a study of long-term antiretroviral therapy in people with HIV. Run at survey level, the immunoSEQ assay was version v3.0. The protocol was immunoSEQ multiplex PCR, while the TCRdb copy is restricted to in-frame clones and leaves out a portion. The sample holds around 40,000 clones, 75% to 90% seen once. Sequenced material: unsorted PBMCs, taken 2.2 years after starting antiretroviral therapy. The receptor source for this set is a man aged 18 to 29 with HIV.

The genes are TRBV4-3 and TRBJ1-5; D remains unclear. The CDR3 has 14 amino acids. Germline CDR1 reads LGHNA; CDR2 reads YSLEER. The V and J ends lost 1 base and 4 bases respectively, with 8 bases between them. CDR3 nucleotides: TGCGCCAGCAGCCAAGGGTGGACTAATCAGCCCCAGCATTTT. Its translation is CASSQGWTNQPQHF.

The chain couples TRBV4-1 to TRBJ2-3; possible D gene TRBD2, 7 bases. Germline V lookup: CDR1 MGHRA, CDR2 YSYEKL. The CDR3 contains 18 residues. Trimming removed 1 base from V and 6 bases from J, with 23 bases in between. As DNA, the CDR3 is TGCGCCAGCAGCCAAGGCCATGCGGGGGCCATCATGCGGGATACGCAGTATTTT. Translation: CASSQGHAGAIMRDTQYF.

The chain has TRBV15 and TRBJ1-4; D remains unclear. Germline V gene data show CDR1 as LNHNV and CDR2 as YYDKDF (reference sequence). Trimming pared 1 base from V and 0 bases from J, leaving 9 bases between. The CDR3 covers 16 residues. CDR3 in amino acids: CATSRARGATNEKLFF. In DNA, the CDR3 is TGTGCCACCAGCAGAGCACGCGGAGCAACTAATGAAAAACTGTTTTTT. Looking up the rest from reference TRBV15 and TRBJ1-4 gives the full variable domain: DAMVIQNPRYQVTQFGKPVTLSCSQTLNHNVMYWYQQKSSQAPKLLFHYYDKDFNNEADTPDNFQSRRPNTSFCFLDIRSPGLGDTAMYLCATSRARGATNEKLFFGSGTQLSVL.

V is TRBV11-1 and J is TRBJ2-5, with D possibly being TRBD1 (5 bases). CDR1 SGHAT and CDR2 FQDESV come from the germline V gene (reference sequence). CDR3 length: 13 residues. V was trimmed by 0 bases and J by 4 bases, leaving 6 bases between them. CDR3 DNA: TGTGCCAGCAGCTTAGCCGACAGAGAGACCCAGTACTTC. This codes for CASSLADRETQYF.

The chain is built from TRBV19 and TRBJ1-5; tentatively, D is TRBD1 (5 bases). V lost 3 bases and J 7 bases, leaving 7 bases between the germline ends. This CDR3 has 12 amino acids. CDR1 LNHDA and CDR2 SQIVND come from the germline V gene (reference sequence). The CDR3 region has the DNA TGTGCCAGTAGTATCGGGGCGCAGCCCCAGCATTTT. Protein: CASSIGAQPQHF.

V usage is TRBV4-1 and J usage is TRBJ2-5, with D perhaps matching TRBD2 (5 bases). This CDR3 has 13 residues. The ends were cut back, 0 bases at V and 10 bases at J, with 12 bases in the middle. Germline assignment: CDR1 MGHRA and CDR2 YSYEKL. The CDR3 here is CASSQDGVRDQYF. The CDR3 bases are TGCGCCAGCAGCCAAGACGGGGTGAGGGACCAGTACTTC.

The rearrangement joins TRBV7-9 to TRBJ2-7, with TRBD2 identical over 9 bases. The V segment lost 0 bases and the J segment 2 bases; nucleotides outside the gene matches: 5. Germline V gives CDR1 SEHNR, CDR2 FQNEAQ (reference sequence). The CDR3 sequence is 16 residues long. CDR3 in DNA: TGTGCCAGCAGCTTAGCGCAGGTAGCGGGGGCCTACGAGCAGTACTTC. Protein sequence: CASSLAQVAGAYEQYF.

The rearrangement uses TRBV28 and TRBJ2-7; D may be TRBD1 or TRBD2 (5 bases each). The V gene's germline CDR1 is MDHEN and CDR2 SYDVKM. The V end lost 5 bases, the J end lost 7 bases, and 15 bases lay between the germline ends. The CDR3 has 13 residues. CDR3 bases: TGTGCCAGCAGTCTCCGGGACGGGGAAGAGCAGTACTTC. This sequence encodes CASSLRDGEEQYF.